This is a list of T cell receptor beta chains from one sample in a study of blood T cell repertoires in COVID-19. Assay: immunoSEQ multiplex PCR; the TCRdb copy retains only in-frame clones and omits some. The data hold 140,000 or so clones, with approximately 89% observed a single time. What was sequenced was peripheral blood. Receptors were obtained from a woman between 45 and 65 years old with acute or convalescent COVID-19. Each CDR3 is given with its conserved first and last residue. Each record gives: V gene, D gene, J gene, clone size, CDR3 protein, CDR3 DNA. D genes are given only for firm matches. The size field is filled for only some rows; it gives once, few, many or a size class.

V: TRBV6-5; D: NA; J: TRBJ1-6; size: NA; CDR3: CASSPMGPPLHF; DNA: TGTGCCAGCAGCCCCATGGGGCCACCCCTCCACTTT
V: TRBV3-1/TRBV3-2; D: NA; J: TRBJ1-2; size: NA; CDR3: CASSQDLTAQNYGYTF; DNA: TGTGCCAGCAGCCAAGATTTGACAGCTCAGAACTATGGCTACACCTTC
V: TRBV5-5; D: NA; J: TRBJ2-7; size: NA; CDR3: CASSLGGLSSYEQYF; DNA: TGTGCCAGCAGCCTGGGGGGCCTCTCCTCCTACGAGCAGTACTTC
V: TRBV25-1; D: TRBD2; J: TRBJ2-7; size: NA; CDR3: CASSEGGSGSVYEQYF; DNA: TGTGCCAGCAGTGAAGGTGGTAGCGGGAGCGTCTACGAGCAGTACTTC
V: TRBV6-5; D: TRBD2; J: TRBJ2-1; size: NA; CDR3: CASTSGRAREQFF; DNA: TGTGCCAGCACTAGCGGGAGGGCCCGGGAGCAGTTCTTC
V: TRBV5-1; D: TRBD2; J: TRBJ2-1; size: NA; CDR3: CASSLNAGEAEQFF; DNA: TGCGCCAGCAGCTTGAATGCGGGAGAGGCTGAGCAGTTCTTC
V: TRBV7-9; D: NA; J: TRBJ1-2; size: NA; CDR3: CASSDLGLSYYGYTF; DNA: TGTGCCAGCAGCGATCTGGGACTTTCCTACTATGGCTACACCTTC
V: TRBV27; D: NA; J: TRBJ2-5; size: NA; CDR3: CASRDSSTQETQYF; DNA: TGTGCCAGCAGGGACAGCTCCACCCAAGAGACCCAGTACTTC
V: TRBV24-1; D: NA; J: TRBJ2-2; size: NA; CDR3: CATSDQEPNTGELFF; DNA: TGTGCCACCAGTGACCAGGAACCGAACACCGGGGAGCTGTTTTTT
V: TRBV7-7; D: TRBD2; J: TRBJ2-7; size: NA; CDR3: CASSPNRLAGMEEQYF; DNA: TGTGCTAGCAGCCCCAATAGGCTAGCGGGTATGGAAGAGCAGTACTTC
V: TRBV19; D: NA; J: TRBJ2-1; size: NA; CDR3: CASSISPGTHNEQFF; DNA: TGTGCCAGTAGTATTTCTCCCGGGACTCACAATGAGCAGTTCTTC
V: TRBV6-5; D: NA; J: TRBJ2-1; size: once; CDR3: CASSLGRSYNEQFF; DNA: TGTGCCAGCAGTCTAGGGAGATCCTACAATGAGCAGTTCTTC
V: TRBV4-1; D: NA; J: TRBJ1-2; size: NA; CDR3: CASSQTGTYNYGYTF; DNA: TGCGCCAGCAGCCAAACCGGGACATATAACTATGGCTACACCTTC
V: TRBV7-9; D: TRBD1; J: TRBJ1-2; size: once; CDR3: CASSLARQGDGYTF; DNA: TGTGCCAGCAGCTTAGCACGACAGGGGGATGGCTACACCTTC
V: TRBV12-3/TRBV12-4; D: TRBD1; J: TRBJ1-2; size: NA; CDR3: CASSSRTGEGYTF; DNA: TGTGCCAGCAGTTCTCGGACAGGGGAAGGCTACACCTTC
V: TRBV5-6; D: TRBD1; J: TRBJ1-2; size: NA; CDR3: CASSPTGQGILWSYGYTF; DNA: TGTGCCAGCAGCCCTACGGGACAGGGTATACTCTGGAGCTATGGCTACACCTTC
V: TRBV9; D: NA; J: TRBJ1-1; size: NA; CDR3: CASTSSGGHTEAFF; DNA: TGTGCCAGCACCTCCTCGGGGGGGCACACTGAAGCTTTCTTT
V: TRBV9; D: TRBD2; J: TRBJ2-7; size: NA; CDR3: CASSVAASGIVYEQYF; DNA: TGTGCCAGCAGCGTAGCAGCTAGCGGGATCGTCTACGAGCAGTACTTC
V: TRBV12-3/TRBV12-4; D: TRBD1; J: TRBJ1-2; size: NA; CDR3: CASWTGGRGGYTF; DNA: TGTGCCAGCTGGACAGGGGGCAGAGGGGGCTACACCTTC
V: TRBV10-3; D: TRBD1; J: TRBJ2-3; size: NA; CDR3: CAINQGEDTQYF; DNA: TGTGCCATCAATCAGGGGGAGGATACGCAGTATTTT
V: TRBV14; D: NA; J: TRBJ2-1; size: NA; CDR3: CASSHDGQEQFF; DNA: TGTGCCAGCAGCCACGACGGACAGGAGCAGTTCTTC
V: TRBV29-1; D: NA; J: TRBJ1-1; size: NA; CDR3: CSAQGTMNTEAFF; DNA: TGCAGCGCTCAGGGGACCATGAACACTGAAGCTTTCTTT
V: TRBV10-3; D: NA; J: TRBJ2-1; size: medium-sized; CDR3: CAISAPRDGMGNEQFF; DNA: TGTGCCATCAGTGCCCCCAGGGATGGTATGGGAAATGAGCAGTTCTTC
V: TRBV5-6; D: NA; J: TRBJ2-3; size: NA; CDR3: CASSLGLHSQYF; DNA: TGTGCCAGCAGCTTGGGACTACACTCGCAGTATTTT
V: TRBV19; D: NA; J: TRBJ2-6; size: NA; CDR3: CASRRQASTSGANVLTF; DNA: TGTGCCAGTAGGCGACAGGCCTCGACTTCTGGGGCCAACGTCCTGACTTTC
V: TRBV24-1; D: NA; J: TRBJ2-1; size: NA; CDR3: CATSDLLGNEQFF; DNA: TGTGCCACCAGTGACCTACTAGGGAATGAGCAGTTCTTC
V: TRBV18; D: TRBD1; J: TRBJ2-6; size: NA; CDR3: CASSPQSGGVSGANVLTF; DNA: TGTGCCAGCTCACCACAGTCAGGGGGCGTTTCTGGGGCCAACGTCCTGACTTTC
V: TRBV3-1/TRBV3-2; D: TRBD1; J: TRBJ2-7; size: NA; CDR3: CASSFGTGAFYEQYF; DNA: TGTGCCAGCAGCTTCGGGACAGGGGCTTTCTACGAGCAGTACTTC
V: TRBV27; D: NA; J: TRBJ2-5; size: NA; CDR3: CASSQGFLETQYF; DNA: TGTGCCAGCAGCCAGGGGTTCCTAGAGACCCAGTACTTC
V: TRBV12-5; D: TRBD1; J: TRBJ1-1; size: NA; CDR3: CASGFGDRGLYTEAFF; DNA: TGTGCTAGTGGTTTCGGGGACAGGGGGCTTTATACTGAAGCTTTCTTT
V: TRBV7-8; D: NA; J: TRBJ1-3; size: NA; CDR3: CASSLVDPQTRGNTIYF; DNA: TGTGCCAGCAGCTTAGTAGACCCCCAGACGAGGGGAAACACCATATATTTT
V: TRBV7-9; D: TRBD1; J: TRBJ1-3; size: once; CDR3: CASSKTGGPVGNTIYF; DNA: TGTGCCAGCAGCAAGACAGGGGGCCCCGTCGGAAACACCATATATTTT
V: TRBV9; D: NA; J: TRBJ2-2; size: NA; CDR3: CASSLRGAPITGELFF; DNA: TGTGCCAGCAGCCTTCGGGGGGCGCCGATCACCGGGGAGCTGTTTTTT
V: TRBV10-3; D: NA; J: TRBJ2-5; size: NA; CDR3: CAIRSQAGETQYF; DNA: TGTGCCATCAGATCCCAGGCAGGGGAGACCCAGTACTTC
V: TRBV29-1; D: TRBD2; J: TRBJ2-7; size: NA; CDR3: CSGLAGGAYEQYF; DNA: TGCAGCGGGCTAGCGGGAGGCGCCTACGAGCAGTACTTC
V: TRBV20-1; D: TRBD1; J: TRBJ1-1; size: NA; CDR3: CSAQGATEAFF; DNA: TGCAGTGCTCAGGGGGCCACTGAAGCTTTCTTT
V: TRBV6-5; D: NA; J: TRBJ2-5; size: NA; CDR3: CASSYGAGKEQETQYF; DNA: TGTGCCAGCAGTTACGGGGCAGGGAAGGAGCAAGAGACCCAGTACTTC
V: TRBV6-5; D: TRBD2; J: TRBJ2-3; size: NA; CDR3: CASSRLANPTDTQYF; DNA: TGTGCCAGCAGTAGACTAGCGAACCCCACAGATACGCAGTATTTT
V: TRBV6-5; D: TRBD1; J: TRBJ1-3; size: NA; CDR3: CASIIAGGGNTIYF; DNA: TGTGCCAGCATTATCGCAGGGGGAGGAAACACCATATATTTT
V: TRBV11-1; D: NA; J: TRBJ2-5; size: once; CDR3: CASSQYQETQYF; DNA: TGTGCCAGCAGCCAGTACCAAGAGACCCAGTACTTC
V: TRBV9; D: TRBD1; J: TRBJ1-4; size: NA; CDR3: CASSVGQGLEKLFF; DNA: TGTGCCAGCAGCGTAGGACAGGGATTAGAAAAACTGTTTTTT
V: TRBV13; D: NA; J: TRBJ2-1; size: NA; CDR3: CASSLAGVWNEQFF; DNA: TGTGCCAGCAGCTTAGCGGGAGTTTGGAATGAGCAGTTCTTC
V: TRBV7-9; D: NA; J: TRBJ1-1; size: NA; CDR3: CASSPRPRAEAFF; DNA: TGTGCCAGCAGCCCTAGACCGAGGGCTGAAGCTTTCTTT
V: TRBV14; D: NA; J: TRBJ2-7; size: NA; CDR3: CASSPWQAGGPGGGYEQYF; DNA: TGTGCCAGCAGCCCCTGGCAAGCGGGCGGCCCCGGAGGCGGCTACGAGCAGTACTTC
V: TRBV9; D: NA; J: TRBJ2-7; size: NA; CDR3: CASSVGSSYEQYF; DNA: TGTGCCAGCAGCGTAGGGAGCTCCTACGAGCAGTACTTC
V: TRBV9; D: NA; J: TRBJ1-1; size: NA; CDR3: CASSVVGGDTEAFF; DNA: TGTGCCAGCAGCGTAGTGGGAGGGGACACTGAAGCTTTCTTT
V: TRBV4-1; D: NA; J: TRBJ1-1; size: NA; CDR3: CASSQEPFWPVRDTEAFF; DNA: TGCGCCAGCAGCCAAGAACCGTTTTGGCCAGTTCGGGACACTGAAGCTTTCTTT
V: TRBV29-1; D: TRBD1; J: TRBJ1-2; size: NA; CDR3: CSVGIRGNYGYTF; DNA: TGCAGCGTTGGGATCAGGGGGAACTATGGCTACACCTTC
V: TRBV6-5; D: TRBD1; J: TRBJ2-7; size: NA; CDR3: CASSYSGQGRYEQYF; DNA: TGTGCCAGCAGTTACTCGGGACAGGGAAGGTACGAGCAGTACTTC
V: TRBV7-3; D: NA; J: TRBJ1-1; size: NA; CDR3: CASSSSTGTEAFF; DNA: TGTGCCAGCAGCTCGTCTACAGGGACTGAAGCTTTCTTT